This TCR beta chain originates from a study of T cell repertoires in cytomegalovirus infection. General study results and limits: Accumulated public TCR beta family frequency recognized individuals carrying CMV together with the relevant HLA.

Germline CDR1 MNHEY, CDR2 SVGEGT. The length of the CDR3 is 12 residues. With 7 bases removed from V and 4 bases from J, the gap between germline ends came to 10 bases. TCRdb re-analysed the reads in MiXCR, keeping a single row per CDR3 protein. The table lists 250,000 to 400,000 distinct CDR3 sequences, roughly 25% of them singletons. Notes on this clonotype: The target antigen is unknown.

Sample: cultured PBMCs, taken from culture after CMV antigen stimulation. The chain links TRBV6-2 or TRBV6-3 to TRBJ1-1; D possibly corresponds to TRBD1 (6 bases). The sequence was collected from a human donor in good health (CMV status not recorded). Some clones in this sample may be carry-over from other donors' samples. CDR3 DNA sequence: TGTGCCAGCAAAGACAGGAGCACTGAAGCTTTCTTT. This codes for CASKDRSTEAFF.